The present entry profiles one T cell receptor (beta chain) with its context. The target antigen is unknown. V dropped 4 bases and J dropped 7 bases, with 18 bases sitting between them. In germline, CDR1 is SGHNT, CDR2 YYREEE (reference sequence). This CDR3 comprises 16 residues. The primer mix had 60 Vbeta and 13 Jbeta primers. The table came from immunoSEQ multiplex PCR; TCRdb's copy has only in-frame clones and leaves some out. The sample has roughly 100,000 clones; approximately 85% are singletons. These data come from a study of cytomegalovirus exposure and HLA in healthy donors. Study-level findings and limits: The dataset shows that most TCR sequences were rare, while some public TCRs occurred in many donors. Most likely, a cluster of highly shared sequence variants arose as a sequencing artifact. Segments of the TCR beta V type were, in most cases, productive about 90% or about 30% of the time in an earlier analysis.

The clonotype originates from a man aged 50 or older in good health and CMV-seronegative. The chain employs TRBV5-4 and TRBJ1-6; possible D gene TRBD1, 5 bases. Sequenced: PBMCs. CDR3 coding DNA: TGTGCCAGCAGCCAGGGTGGGATCGATCAGAATTCACCCCTCCACTTT. Translation gives CASSQGGIDQNSPLHF. The whole variable domain, filled in from reference TRBV5-4 and TRBJ1-6, reads ETGVTQSPTHLIKTRGQQVTLRCSSQSGHNTVSWYQQALGQGPQFIFQYYREEENGRGNFPPRFSGLQFPNYSSELNVNALELDDSALYLCASSQGGIDQNSPLHFGNGTRLTVT.